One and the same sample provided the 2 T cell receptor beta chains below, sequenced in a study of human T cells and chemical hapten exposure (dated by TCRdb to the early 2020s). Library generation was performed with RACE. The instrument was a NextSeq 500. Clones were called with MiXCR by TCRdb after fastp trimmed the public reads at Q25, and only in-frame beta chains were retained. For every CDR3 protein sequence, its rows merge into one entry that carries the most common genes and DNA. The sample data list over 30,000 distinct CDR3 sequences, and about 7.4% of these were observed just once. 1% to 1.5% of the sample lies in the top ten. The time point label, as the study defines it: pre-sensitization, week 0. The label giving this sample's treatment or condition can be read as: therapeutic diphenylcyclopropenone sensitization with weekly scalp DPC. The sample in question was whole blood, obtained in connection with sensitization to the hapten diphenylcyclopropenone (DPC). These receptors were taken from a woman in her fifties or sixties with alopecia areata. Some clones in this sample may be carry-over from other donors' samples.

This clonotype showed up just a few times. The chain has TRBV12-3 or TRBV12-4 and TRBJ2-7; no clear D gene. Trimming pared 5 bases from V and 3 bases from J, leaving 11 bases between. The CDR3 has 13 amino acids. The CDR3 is CASSRRIIYEQYF. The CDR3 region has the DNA TGTGCCAGCAGTCGACGGATAATCTACGAGCAGTACTTC.

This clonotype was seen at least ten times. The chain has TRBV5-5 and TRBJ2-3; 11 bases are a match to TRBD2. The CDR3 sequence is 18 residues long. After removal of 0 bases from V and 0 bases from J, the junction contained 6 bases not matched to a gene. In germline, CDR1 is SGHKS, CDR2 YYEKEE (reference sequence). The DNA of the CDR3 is TGTGCCAGCAGCTTGGTGACTAGCGGGGCCTTGAGCACAGATACGCAGTATTTT. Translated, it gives CASSLVTSGALSTDTQYF.